Each of the 22 T cell receptor beta chains below was sequenced from the same sample in a study of T cell repertoires in aging, cancer and after chemotherapy. Rearranged V-D-J TRB sequences were amplified with a mixed TRB-A/B primer pool. TCRdb recomputed calls from the multiplex PCR reads with MiXCR, one row per CDR3 protein. Among about 1,500 distinct CDR3 sequences listed, 28% were seen once. Peripheral blood genomic DNA, not sorted cells or RNA, was the template. Sequencing was performed on blood. The source of these receptors is a human donor with a solid tumor.

In regard to this clonotype: Its ends do not fully match the called genes, so a read error is possible. V and J are TRBV4-3 and TRBJ1-5; no definite D call. CDR1 is LGHNA, CDR2 YSLEER, per germline. This CDR3 is 18 amino acids long. CDR3 coding DNA: TGTGCCAGCAGCCAAGACGTACGGACCCGATATAGCAATCAGCCCCAGCATTTT. Amino acids: CASSQDVRTRYSNQPQHF.

This clonotype is labeled as medium-sized. V usage is TRBV5-4 and J usage is TRBJ2-5; D remains ambiguous. This CDR3 is built from 13 residues. The V and J ends lost 0 bases and 4 bases respectively, with 7 bases between them. Germline CDR1 SGHNT, CDR2 YYREEE (reference sequence). The CDR3 is CASSLDWGETQYF. CDR3 bases: TGTGCCAGCAGCTTGGACTGGGGAGAGACCCAGTACTTC. Looking up the rest from reference TRBV5-4 and TRBJ2-5 gives the full variable domain: ETGVTQSPTHLIKTRGQQVTLRCSSQSGHNTVSWYQQALGQGPQFIFQYYREEENGRGNFPPRFSGLQFPNYSSELNVNALELDDSALYLCASSLDWGETQYFGPGTRLLVL.

This clonotype is medium-sized within its sample. The chain couples TRBV6-1 to TRBJ2-6; 10 bases line up with TRBD1. V gave up 1 base and J gave up 7 bases; unmatched junction bases: 1. Germline-derived CDR1 and CDR2 are MNHNS and SASEGT. The CDR3 contains 15 residues. CDR3 protein: CASSEGQGAANVLTF. CDR3 sequence (DNA): TGTGCCAGCAGTGAAGGACAGGGGGCAGCCAACGTCCTGACTTTC.

This rearrangement joins TRBV20-1 to TRBJ2-7; no definite D call. CDR1 and CDR2 (germline): DFQATT, SNEGSKA (reference sequence). The CDR3 consists of 12 residues. V was trimmed by 3 bases and J by 5 bases, leaving 11 bases between them. This CDR3 reads CSARGPKDEQYF. The CDR3, as DNA: TGCAGTGCTAGGGGCCCCAAGGACGAGCAGTACTTC.

In its sample, this clonotype ranks as hyperexpanded. The V gene is TRBV6-5, the J gene TRBJ1-5, with D perhaps matching TRBD1 (6 bases). Germline assignment: CDR1 MNHEY and CDR2 SVGAGI. The V end lost 4 bases, the J end lost 7 bases, and 14 bases lay between the germline ends. The CDR3 extends over 14 amino acids. The CDR3 loop is CASSFLGGGQPQHF. The DNA for the CDR3 is TGTGCCAGCAGTTTCCTAGGGGGAGGGCAGCCCCAGCATTTT.

This clonotype is labeled as large. The chain carries TRBV6-1 and TRBJ2-3; D ambiguous. CDR3 length: 15 residues. Trimming pared 3 bases from V and 0 bases from J, leaving 10 bases between. Germline V lookup: CDR1 MNHNS, CDR2 SASEGT. The DNA of the CDR3 is TGTGCCAGCAGTGAGGCTGCCGGAAGCACAGATACGCAGTATTTT. This sequence encodes CASSEAAGSTDTQYF.

This clonotype has a handful of counts. This chain uses TRBV27 with TRBJ1-5; a possible D gene is TRBD1 (5 bases). The CDR3 has 14 residues. Between the trimmed V and J ends, which lost 5 bases and 1 base, there was a span of 9 bases. Germline-derived CDR1 and CDR2 are MNHEY and SMNVEV (reference sequence). The CDR3 DNA is TGTGCCAGCAGTACCCAGGGAAGCAATCAGCCCCAGCATTTT. It is translated as CASSTQGSNQPQHF.

This clonotype was counted between two and nine times. The chain joins TRBV5-1 to TRBJ1-4; D is uncertain. Germline lookup yields CDR1 SGHRS and CDR2 YFSETQ. Trimming cost V 4 bases and J 7 bases, with 14 bases left between them. This CDR3 is built from 14 residues. CDR3 protein: CASSPRGEGEKLFF. In nucleotides, the CDR3 is TGCGCCAGCAGCCCCCGGGGAGAAGGTGAAAAACTGTTTTTT.

The CDR3 loop reads CASSPRRLRTEAFF. CDR3 bases: TGTGCCAGCAGTCCCCGACGGTTACGCACTGAAGCTTTCTTT. This chain joins TRBV6-2 or TRBV6-3 and TRBJ1-1; D not resolved. This CDR3 has 14 residues. Per germline, CDR1 MNHEY and CDR2 SVGEGT. The V gene lost 5 bases and the J gene lost 4 bases, with 14 bases spanning the gap.

The chain links TRBV7-9 to TRBJ2-1; possibly TRBD1 for D (5 bases). V lost 5 bases, J lost 8 bases, and 19 bases lay in between. This CDR3 is 15 amino acids long. Germline CDR1 is SEHNR and CDR2 is FQNEAQ (reference sequence). CDR3 DNA sequence: TGTGCCAGCAGCCCCCGCAAGGGGCTTTTTCATGAGCAGTTCTTC. Translation: CASSPRKGLFHEQFF.

By frequency in the sample, this clonotype is medium-sized. This chain connects TRBV7-6 to TRBJ2-2; 14 bases are shared with TRBD2. Germline V gives CDR1 SGHVS, CDR2 FNYEAQ. The J segment lost 1 base and the V segment lost 1 base, leaving 2 bases of the junction unmatched. The CDR3 is 18 residues long. Here the CDR3 DNA reads TGTGCCAGCAGCTTAGGAGGACTAGCGGGGGGGAACACCGGGGAGCTGTTTTTT. Translating gives CASSLGGLAGGNTGELFF.

This clonotype was found a few times. The V and J genes are TRBV19 and TRBJ2-1, with 7 bases that match TRBD2. Trimming took 7 bases from V and 0 from J; bases not matched to a gene: 6. The CDR3 is made up of 15 amino acids. Germline CDR1 LNHDA, CDR2 SQIVND (reference sequence). CDR3 DNA: TGTGCCAGTAAGGTAGCGGGTGGCTCCTACAATGAGCAGTTCTTC. Its translation: CASKVAGGSYNEQFF.

This clonotype is medium-sized by share. This chain joins TRBV19 and TRBJ2-1, with 9 bases aligning to TRBD2. Germline V gene data show CDR1 as LNHDA and CDR2 as SQIVND (reference sequence). This CDR3 contains 15 residues. V was clipped by 2 bases and J by 7 bases; unmatched bases: 6. The CDR3 nucleotides read TGTGCCAGTAGTATACAGCGGGGGGTGCGAAATGAGCAGTTCTTC. Translation: CASSIQRGVRNEQFF.

Details on this clonotype: A much larger clone lies a single base off, so this may be a read error. The chain joins TRBV19 to TRBJ2-1, with a weak D call TRBD2 (5 bases). The germline V gene encodes CDR1 LNHDA and CDR2 SQIVND (reference sequence). The CDR3 is made up of 16 amino acids. Trimming removed 1 base at V and 9 bases at J, with 19 bases between. CDR3 amino acids: CASSIGAVRAGVEQFF. The CDR3 region has the DNA TGTGCCAGTAGTATAGGTGCGGTGAGGGCCGGTGTTGAGCAGTTCTTC.

This clonotype was counted between two and nine times. The chain links TRBV6-5 to TRBJ2-1; 9 bases line up with TRBD2. The CDR3 contains 14 residues. The germline V gene encodes CDR1 MNHEY and CDR2 SVGAGI. The V and J ends lost 7 bases and 3 bases, in that order; junction bases with no gene match: 4. The CDR3 DNA follows: TGTGCCAGCAAGTCTAGCGGGGACTACAATGAGCAGTTCTTC. Translating it yields CASKSSGDYNEQFF.

This clonotype counts as medium-sized. The V gene is TRBV4-3, the J gene TRBJ2-3; D not certain. The CDR3 covers 13 residues. Germline CDR1 LGHNA, CDR2 YSLEER. V shed 0 bases and J shed 3 bases, with 4 bases lying between them. The CDR3 DNA reads TGCGCCAGCAGCCAAGATAAGACAGATACGCAGTATTTT. Its protein is CASSQDKTDTQYF.

As concerns this clonotype: A much larger clone lies one base from this, so it may be a read error. The J gene is TRBJ1-1, the V gene TRBV30; D may be TRBD1 (6 bases). This CDR3 is built from 15 residues. The germline V gene has CDR1 GTSNPN and CDR2 SVGIG (reference sequence). CDR3 sequence reads: CAWSPKRGINTKAFF. Written as DNA, the CDR3 is TGTGCCTGGAGCCCTAAGAGGGGGATTAACACTAAAGCTTTCTTT.

The V and J genes are TRBV12-3 or TRBV12-4 and TRBJ1-6; no firm D call. The V gene lost 5 bases and the J gene lost 13 bases, with 21 bases spanning the gap. The CDR3 loop spans 15 amino acids. In nucleotides, the CDR3 is TGTGCCAGCAGTCCGAATTCGGGTGGTGGATTTCCCCTCCACTTT. It codes for CASSPNSGGGFPLHF.

This clonotype is deemed large. The J gene is TRBJ2-7, the V gene TRBV15; 8 nucleotides line up with TRBD1. Germline CDR1 LNHNV, CDR2 YYDKDF (reference sequence). The CDR3 covers 15 residues. V was pared by 3 bases and J by 0 bases, with 4 bases of the junction left unmatched. The CDR3 bases are TGTGCCACCAGCAGGCAGACAGGGGCCTCCTACGAGCAGTACTTC. The encoded protein is CATSRQTGASYEQYF.

By sample share, this clonotype is medium-sized. This chain links TRBV6-5 with TRBJ2-7; 7 nucleotides line up with TRBD2. The CDR3 spans 14 residues. V lost 5 bases and J lost 6; bases outside the gene matches: 10. Germline V gene sequence: CDR1 MNHEY, CDR2 SVGAGI. The CDR3 region is CASSSGGEQAEQYF. The CDR3 bases are TGTGCCAGCAGTAGTGGGGGGGAACAAGCCGAGCAGTACTTC.

By frequency in the sample, this clonotype is large. This chain uses TRBV6-5 with TRBJ2-3; D unclear. Trimming took 2 bases from V and 2 from J, leaving 11 bases between them. The germline CDR1 and CDR2 sequences are MNHEY and SVGAGI. This CDR3 region has 15 residues. The CDR3 DNA is TGTGCCAGCAGTTACGAGCGCCTTAACACAGATACGCAGTATTTT. This translates into CASSYERLNTDTQYF.

This clonotype is termed large. The rearrangement joins TRBV29-1 to TRBJ1-2; possibly TRBD1 for D (6 bases). The CDR3 sequence is 13 residues long. V was clipped by 0 bases and J by 6 bases, with 11 bases between them. Germline-derived CDR1 and CDR2 are SQVTM and ANQGSEA. CDR3 bases: TGCAGCGTTGAAGACCCCGACAGGCATGGCTACACCTTC. Residues: CSVEDPDRHGYTF.